The source of this TCR beta chain is a study of shared clonotypes between healthy human individuals. Regarding this clone: The antigen is not known.

Findings and caveats of the study: Sharing across four donors was highest in naive CD4 (around 5%) and lowest in memory CD8 (roughly 0.4%).

Germline V gene sequence: CDR1 MGHDK, CDR2 SYGVNS. The CDR3 is 14 amino acids. The V end was cut by 1 base, the J end by 10 bases, with 16 bases between. An assay was performed, and its level was deep. Each subset's genomic DNA was split evenly across several immunoSEQ plates. In the authors' methods: Filtering of immunoSEQ junctional sequences could not match full-length read filtering. Some clones are missing from TCRdb's copy, which holds only in-frame ones; the method was immunoSEQ multiplex PCR. V and J calls and clone size are given by that table; D and trimming were obtained from the DNA. The table shows some 2,100,000 clones, with nearly 97% occurring only once.

This clonotype was obtained from a man younger than 35 in good health. The genes are TRBV25-1 and TRBJ1-1, with a weak D call TRBD1 (5 bases). Specimen: naive CD4+ T cells sorted from blood. Subset defined: CD45RA+ positively selected. The CDR3 nucleotides read TGTGCCAGCAGTGAATTAACCCCGTTCGGGGCAGCTTTCTTT. Its translation is CASSELTPFGAAFF. The whole variable domain, remainder taken from reference TRBV25-1 and TRBJ1-1, is EADIYQTPRYLVIGTGKKITLECSQTMGHDKMYWYQQDPGMELHLIHYSYGVNSTEKGDLSSESTVSRIRTEHFPLTLESARPSHTSQYLCASSELTPFGAAFFGQGTRLTVV.